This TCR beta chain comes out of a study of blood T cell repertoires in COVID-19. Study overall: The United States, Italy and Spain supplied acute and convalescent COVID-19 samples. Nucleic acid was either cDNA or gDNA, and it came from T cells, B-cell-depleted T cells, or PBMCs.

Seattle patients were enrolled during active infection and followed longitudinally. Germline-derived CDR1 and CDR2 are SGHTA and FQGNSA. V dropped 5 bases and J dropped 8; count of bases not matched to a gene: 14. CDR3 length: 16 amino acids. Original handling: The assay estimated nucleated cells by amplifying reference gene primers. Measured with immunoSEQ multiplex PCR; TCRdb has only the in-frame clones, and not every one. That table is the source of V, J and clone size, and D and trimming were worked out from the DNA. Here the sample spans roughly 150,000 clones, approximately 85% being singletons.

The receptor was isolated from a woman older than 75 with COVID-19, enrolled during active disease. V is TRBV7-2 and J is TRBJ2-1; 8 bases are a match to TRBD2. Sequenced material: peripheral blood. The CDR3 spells CASSRSPGLGADEQFF. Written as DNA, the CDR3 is TGTGCCAGCAGCCGGTCACCGGGACTAGGTGCCGATGAGCAGTTCTTC.